These 9 T cell receptor beta chains were sequenced from one sample in a study of T cells after yellow fever vaccination. TCRdb reprocessed the 5' RACE reads with MiXCR, giving one entry per CDR3 protein. The sample includes about 230,000 distinct CDR3 sequences, roughly 6.8% of them seen just once. This specimen was CD4+ T cells sorted from PBMCs, taken on the day of the yellow fever booster vaccination. Source of these receptors: a man aged 25-40 years who received the YFV17D yellow fever vaccine.

V is TRBV5-6 and J is TRBJ2-7; TRBD1 matches 10 bases. J lost 6 bases, V lost 4 bases, and 7 bases had no gene match. Looked up from germline, CDR1 is SGHDT and CDR2 is YYEEEE. The CDR3 covers 14 residues. The CDR3 DNA is TGTGCCAGCAGCCTACGACAGGGGGCCAGCGAGCAGTACTTC. This codes for CASSLRQGASEQYF.

The chain uses TRBV5-1 and TRBJ2-7; 8 nucleotides line up with TRBD1. The germline V gene encodes CDR1 SGHRS and CDR2 YFSETQ. J was trimmed by 1 base and V by 8 bases; bases with no gene match: 5. The CDR3 has 13 residues. CDR3: CASRGQESYEQYF. CDR3 DNA: TGCGCCAGTAGGGGACAGGAGTCCTACGAGCAGTACTTC.

In its sample, this clonotype was seen many times. The chain is built from TRBV27 and TRBJ2-1, with TRBD2 matching over 10 bases. The CDR3 runs 18 residues. Germline V gives CDR1 MNHEY, CDR2 SMNVEV (reference sequence). V gave up 1 base and J gave up 4 bases; unmatched junction bases: 10. Here the CDR3 DNA reads TGTGCCAGCAGTTTATTCGGGGCTAGCGGGAGAATATACAATGAGCAGTTCTTC. It translates to CASSLFGASGRIYNEQFF.

V is TRBV11-2 and J is TRBJ2-3; 10 bases map to TRBD2. Looked up from germline, CDR1 is SGHAT and CDR2 is FQNNGV. The CDR3 covers 12 residues. The V segment lost 4 bases and the J segment 15 bases; nucleotides outside the gene matches: 7. The CDR3 region is CASSSWTSGYYF. DNA for the CDR3: TGTGCCAGCAGCTCTTGGACTAGCGGTTATTATTTT.

This clonotype was detected ten times or more. The gene calls are TRBV24-1 and TRBJ2-1; D may be TRBD1 (6 bases). The germline gives CDR1 KGHDR, CDR2 SFDVKD. There are 17 residues in the CDR3. Trimming shortened V by 2 bases and J by 5 bases, and 18 bases separated the two germline ends. As DNA, the CDR3 is TGTGCCACCAGTGATTCTAGGACAGTCTCAGATGACAATGAGCAGTTCTTC. Translated, it gives CATSDSRTVSDDNEQFF.

This clonotype was detected only a few times. The genes are TRBV5-6 and TRBJ2-5; D unresolved. The CDR3 is made up of 14 amino acids. Germline values: CDR1 SGHDT, CDR2 YYEEEE. Trimming took 1 base from V and 8 from J, leaving 15 bases between them. The CDR3 loop is CASSLLSGPVTQYF. CDR3 in DNA: TGTGCCAGCAGCTTGTTGTCTGGCCCTGTTACCCAGTACTTC.

This clonotype was counted ten times or more. This chain links TRBV9 with TRBJ2-3; D is perhaps TRBD1 (6 bases). The CDR3 covers 15 residues. From germline, CDR1 is SGDLS and CDR2 YYNGEE. The ends were cut back, 4 bases at V and 6 bases at J, with 18 bases in the middle. The CDR3 loop is CASSPLTRGMDTQYF. DNA of the CDR3: TGTGCCAGCAGCCCCCTGACGAGGGGGATGGATACGCAGTATTTT.

The table lists this clonotype with many counts. The chain carries TRBV19 and TRBJ2-7; D is undetermined. CDR1 LNHDA and CDR2 SQIVND come from the germline V gene (reference sequence). The CDR3 contains 14 residues. Trimming took 2 bases from V and 0 from J, leaving 8 bases between them. CDR3 sequence (DNA): TGTGCCAGTAGTATACAGCCATTCTCCTACGAGCAGTACTTC. Encoded protein: CASSIQPFSYEQYF.

The V gene is TRBV19, the J gene TRBJ2-7; D possibly corresponds to TRBD1 (5 bases). The CDR3 sequence is 15 residues long. CDR1 and CDR2 (germline): LNHDA, SQIVND (reference sequence). V was cut by 5 bases and J by 0 bases, with 14 bases left in between. The CDR3 nucleotides read TGTGCCAGTAGTCCGCAGGGTGGTAGCTCCTACGAGCAGTACTTC. This encodes CASSPQGGSSYEQYF.